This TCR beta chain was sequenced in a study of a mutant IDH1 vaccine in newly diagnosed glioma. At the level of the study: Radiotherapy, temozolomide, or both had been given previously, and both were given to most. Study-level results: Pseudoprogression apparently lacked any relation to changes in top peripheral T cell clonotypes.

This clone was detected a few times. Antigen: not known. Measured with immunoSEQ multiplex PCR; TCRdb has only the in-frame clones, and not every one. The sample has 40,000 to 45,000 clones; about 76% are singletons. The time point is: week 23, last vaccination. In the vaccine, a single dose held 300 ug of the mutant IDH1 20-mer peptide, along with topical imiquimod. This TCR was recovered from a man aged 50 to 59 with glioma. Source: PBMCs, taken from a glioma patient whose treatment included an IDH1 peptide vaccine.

CDR3 in amino acids: CASSVSTGVKNSPLHF. Here the CDR3 DNA reads TGTGCCAGCAGCGTATCTACAGGGGTGAAAAATTCACCCCTCCACTTT. This chain links TRBV13 with TRBJ1-6; TRBD1 aligns across 7 bases. The CDR3 sequence is 16 residues long. Losses at the gene ends were 5 bases for V and 7 bases for J; bases not matched to a gene: 11. Germline CDR1 is PRHDT and CDR2 is FYEKMQ (reference sequence).